These 21 T cell receptor beta chains originate from one sample sequenced in a study of cytomegalovirus exposure and HLA in healthy donors. Libraries were prepared by immunoSEQ multiplex PCR; TCRdb keeps only in-frame clonotypes and omits some of them. Here the sample spans about 140,000 clones, 80% to 90% being singletons. The material sequenced was PBMCs. The receptors derive from a man between 18 and 35 years old in good health and CMV-seropositive.

The chain joins TRBV19 to TRBJ1-3; D may be TRBD1 (6 bases). The germline CDR1 and CDR2 sequences are LNHDA and SQIVND (reference sequence). This CDR3 comprises 16 residues. V shed 8 bases and J shed 0 bases, with 17 bases lying between them. CDR3 sequence: CASSTGTQSSGNTIYF. The DNA for the CDR3 is TGTGCCAGTTCTACCGGGACACAAAGCTCTGGAAACACCATATATTTT.

V and J are TRBV25-1 and TRBJ1-2, with D maybe TRBD1 (5 bases). The CDR3 extends over 13 amino acids. Trimming pared 5 bases from V and 8 bases from J, leaving 15 bases between. CDR1 is MGHDK and CDR2 is SYGVNS in the germline V gene. CDR3 in amino acids: CASSTRAPGGYTF. CDR3 coding DNA: TGTGCCAGCAGTACCAGGGCCCCAGGCGGCTACACCTTC.

This clone was seen once. The chain has TRBV4-2 and TRBJ1-2, with TRBD1 as a possible D gene (6 bases). Germline V gives CDR1 LGHNA, CDR2 YNFKEQ. The CDR3 extends over 15 amino acids. V lost 3 bases and J 5 bases, leaving 16 bases between the germline ends. CDR3 sequence: CASSHPDSHIYGYTF. In DNA form, the CDR3 reads TGTGCCAGCAGCCACCCGGACAGTCATATTTATGGCTACACCTTC.

This clone came up once. The chain links TRBV7-9 to TRBJ2-7; 10 bases fit TRBD1. This CDR3 contains 14 residues. Germline V gene data show CDR1 as SEHNR and CDR2 as FQNEAQ (reference sequence). J gave up 6 bases and V 2 bases, and 4 bases lay outside the gene matches. CDR3 residues: CASSLTDRGLEQYF. The CDR3 nucleotides are TGTGCCAGCAGCTTAACCGACAGGGGGCTCGAGCAGTACTTC.

Regarding this clone: This is likely an artifact of a read error, given a far larger clone one base away. This chain joins TRBV6-4 and TRBJ2-3; 7 bases are shared with TRBD2. The CDR3 loop spans 14 amino acids. The V and J ends lost 2 bases and 1 base, in that order; junction bases with no gene match: 0. The germline V gene has CDR1 MRHNA and CDR2 SNTAGT. The DNA for the CDR3 is TGTGCCAGCAGTGACCGGGGGGGCACAGATACGCAGTATTTT. Translated: CASSDRGGTDTQYF.

The gene calls are TRBV2 and TRBJ1-5; D might be TRBD1 (5 bases). This CDR3 region has 13 residues. Trimming cost V 7 bases and J 7 bases, with 14 bases left between them. The germline V gene has CDR1 SNHLY and CDR2 FYNNEI. CDR3 in amino acids: CASKGGVGQPQHF. The CDR3 bases are TGTGCCAGCAAAGGAGGGGTCGGCCAGCCCCAGCATTTT.

The chain employs TRBV7-9 and TRBJ1-2, with 8 bases fitting TRBD1. The CDR3 contains 15 residues. The J segment lost 2 bases and the V segment lost 5 bases, leaving 7 bases of the junction unmatched. In germline, CDR1 is SEHNR, CDR2 FQNEAQ (reference sequence). CDR3 protein: CASSVRQGRNYGYTF. The CDR3 nucleotides read TGTGCCAGCAGCGTTCGACAGGGGAGGAACTATGGCTACACCTTC.

V and J are TRBV6-5 and TRBJ2-7, with a weak D call TRBD2 (6 bases). This CDR3 has 14 amino acids. From germline, CDR1 is MNHEY and CDR2 SVGAGI. V lost 6 bases, J lost 3 bases, and 15 bases lay in between. The CDR3 DNA reads TGTGCCAGCAGGCCGGCGGGATCATTCTACGAGCAGTACTTC. Translation gives CASRPAGSFYEQYF.

The chain uses TRBV30 and TRBJ1-1; 7 nucleotides align to TRBD1. The V and J ends lost 1 base and 0 bases, in that order; junction bases with no gene match: 2. This CDR3 has 14 amino acids. CDR1 and CDR2 from the germline V gene are GTSNPN and SVGIG (reference sequence). The CDR3 region is CAWSGGQMNTEAFF. CDR3 nucleotides: TGTGCCTGGAGTGGGGGACAGATGAACACTGAAGCTTTCTTT.

This clone was seen only once. V gene TRBV19 combines with J gene TRBJ1-5; the D is unclear. The CDR3 length is 14 residues. V was pared by 6 bases and J by 0 bases, with 9 bases between. Germline loops: CDR1 LNHDA, CDR2 SQIVND (reference sequence). The CDR3 loop is CASSWTYSNQPQHF. CDR3 in DNA: TGTGCCAGTAGCTGGACTTATAGCAATCAGCCCCAGCATTTT.

The J gene is TRBJ2-1, the V gene TRBV14, with D possibly matching TRBD2 (6 bases). This CDR3 region has 16 residues. CDR1 is SGHDN, CDR2 FVKESK, per germline. V dropped 4 bases and J dropped 7 bases, with 20 bases sitting between them. CDR3 nucleotides: TGTGCCAGCAGCCCTTCCCTGGGACTCAACCAGAATGAGCAGTTCTTC. Translating it yields CASSPSLGLNQNEQFF.

Only a few counts were recorded for this clone. This chain uses TRBV13 with TRBJ1-2; D not resolved. The CDR3 covers 14 residues. CDR1 and CDR2 from the germline V gene are PRHDT and FYEKMQ (reference sequence). Trimming shortened V by 0 bases and J by 3 bases, and 8 bases separated the two germline ends. CDR3 in amino acids: CASSLGQTHYGYTF. The CDR3 coding sequence is TGTGCCAGCAGCTTAGGACAAACGCACTATGGCTACACCTTC. The whole variable domain, filled in from reference TRBV13 and TRBJ1-2, reads AAGVIQSPRHLIKEKRETATLKCYPIPRHDTVYWYQQGPGQDPQFLISFYEKMQSDKGSIPDRFSAQQFSDYHSELNMSSLELGDSALYFCASSLGQTHYGYTFGSGTRLTVV.

The V and J genes are TRBV4-1 and TRBJ2-3; 9 bases line up with TRBD2. The V segment lost 3 bases and the J segment 5 bases; nucleotides outside the gene matches: 6. The CDR3 loop spans 15 amino acids. Per germline, CDR1 MGHRA and CDR2 YSYEKL. The CDR3 protein is CASSHPSGEVDTQYF. The CDR3 DNA is TGCGCCAGCAGCCACCCTAGCGGGGAGGTAGATACGCAGTATTTT.

The CDR3 protein is CSVSAGDQPQHF. In DNA, the CDR3 is TGCAGCGTGTCCGCGGGAGACCAGCCCCAGCATTTT. The gene calls are TRBV29-1 and TRBJ1-5; D remains unclear. Germline-derived CDR1 and CDR2 are SQVTM and ANQGSEA. The CDR3 loop spans 12 amino acids. V lost 6 bases to trimming and J lost 7 bases, with 13 bases between them.

The genes are TRBV5-1 and TRBJ1-1, with 12 positions matching TRBD1. The CDR3 extends over 17 amino acids. Germline CDR1 and CDR2: SGHRS and YFSETQ. The J segment lost 3 bases and the V segment lost 3 bases, leaving 9 bases of the junction unmatched. DNA of the CDR3: TGCGCCAGCAGCTCAGCCGGGACAGGGGGCTTTGACACTGAAGCTTTCTTT. It is translated as CASSSAGTGGFDTEAFF.

The CDR3 sequence: CASSFRGSGANVLTF. CDR3 nucleotide sequence: TGTGCCAGCAGTTTTCGGGGTTCTGGGGCCAACGTCCTGACTTTC. The gene calls are TRBV28 and TRBJ2-6; D possibly corresponds to TRBD2 (5 bases). Trimming pared 3 bases from V and 1 base from J, leaving 7 bases between. The CDR3 contains 15 residues. In germline, CDR1 is MDHEN, CDR2 SYDVKM.

Notes on this clone: The sample has other DNA sequences that encode this CDR3 too. The rearrangement uses TRBV5-1 and TRBJ1-2; D gene unclear. V lost 0 bases, J lost 3 bases, and 6 bases lay in between. Germline CDR1 and CDR2: SGHRS and YFSETQ. This CDR3 spans 13 amino acids. CDR3 region: CASSLAGDYGYTF. The CDR3 bases are TGCGCCAGCAGCTTGGCCGGGGACTATGGCTACACCTTC.

V and J are TRBV6-1 and TRBJ2-7; the D gene is possibly TRBD1 (5 bases). CDR1 is MNHNS and CDR2 is SASEGT in the germline V gene. The CDR3 runs 10 residues. V lost 8 bases to trimming and J lost 7 bases, with 9 bases between them. In nucleotides, the CDR3 is TGTGCCAGCGGGGCAGGAGAGCAGTACTTC. Encoded protein: CASGAGEQYF.

The V gene is TRBV30, the J gene TRBJ2-5; a weak D match, TRBD1 (5 bases). Germline V gene lookup returns CDR1 GTSNPN and CDR2 SVGIG (reference sequence). V gave up 2 bases and J gave up 2 bases, with 9 bases separating them. The CDR3 covers 13 residues. CDR3 protein: CAWSTGTQETQYF. The DNA of the CDR3 is TGTGCCTGGAGTACAGGCACTCAAGAGACCCAGTACTTC.

This sequence joins TRBV7-9 and TRBJ1-2; D remains unclear. V lost 0 bases to trimming and J lost 4 bases, with 9 bases between them. Germline V gives CDR1 SEHNR, CDR2 FQNEAQ (reference sequence). The CDR3 is made up of 14 amino acids. The CDR3 is CASSLATVLYGYTF. CDR3 in DNA: TGTGCCAGCAGCTTAGCTACAGTTCTCTATGGCTACACCTTC.

This clone was seen a few times. The chain joins TRBV5-5 to TRBJ2-2; D may be TRBD2 (6 bases). V was pared by 0 bases and J by 6 bases, with 12 bases between. The germline V gene encodes CDR1 SGHKS and CDR2 YYEKEE (reference sequence). This CDR3 is built from 15 residues. CDR3 DNA: TGTGCCAGCAGCTTGGGGACCTCGGGGGCCGGGGAGCTGTTTTTT. Its protein product is CASSLGTSGAGELFF.